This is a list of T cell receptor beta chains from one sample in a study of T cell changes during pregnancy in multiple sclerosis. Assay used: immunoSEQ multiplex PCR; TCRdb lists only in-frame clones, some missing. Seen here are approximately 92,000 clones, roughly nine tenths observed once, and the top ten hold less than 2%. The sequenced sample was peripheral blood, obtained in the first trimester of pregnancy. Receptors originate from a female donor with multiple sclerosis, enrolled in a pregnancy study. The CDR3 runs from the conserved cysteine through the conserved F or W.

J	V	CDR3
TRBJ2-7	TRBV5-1	CASSPARGPVDEQYF
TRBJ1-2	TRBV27	CASSGRGAIYGYTF
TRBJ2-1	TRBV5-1	CASSPAGTVYNEQFF
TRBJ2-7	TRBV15	CATSRDLAGYYEQYF
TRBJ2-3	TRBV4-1	CASSQDRGTDTQYF
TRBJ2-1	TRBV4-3	CASSHATSGAYNEQFF
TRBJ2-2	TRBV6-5	CASSTGSEFIGELFF
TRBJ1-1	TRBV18	CASSPPAGNTEAFF
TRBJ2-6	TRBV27	CASRTIGLPLTGANVLTF
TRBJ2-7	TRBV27	CASSLRLGTYYEQYF
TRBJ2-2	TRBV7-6	CASSLVQGGANTGELFF
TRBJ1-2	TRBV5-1	CASSFDSQGYTF
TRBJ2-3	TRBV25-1	CASSDTGAYTDTQYF
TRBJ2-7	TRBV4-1	CASSQTSGYEQYF
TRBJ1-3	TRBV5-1	CASSWTGDRGNTIYF
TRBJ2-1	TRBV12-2	CASRFKGLTEQFF
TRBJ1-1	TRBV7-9	CASSSLDSLMNTEAFF
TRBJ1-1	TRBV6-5	CASSPRGLNTEAFF
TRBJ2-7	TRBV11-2	CASSSFAGSLYEQYF
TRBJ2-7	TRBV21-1	CASTIRLAGDQSYEQYF
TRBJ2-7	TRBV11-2	CASSLGLSGRAYEQYF
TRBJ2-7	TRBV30	CACTTGASYEQYF
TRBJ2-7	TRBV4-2	CASSQQLANSYEQYF
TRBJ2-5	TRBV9	CASSALTGQGLGETQYF
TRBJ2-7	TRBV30	CAWEPGQGPHEQYF
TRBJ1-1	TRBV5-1	CASSFRGTVPLNTEAFF
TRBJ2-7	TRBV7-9	CASSFRPGTGGGIEQYF
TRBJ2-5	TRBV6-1	CASSETVRTQYF
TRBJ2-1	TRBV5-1	CASSLYGTSVPEQFF
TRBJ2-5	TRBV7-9	CASSPRLVQETQYF
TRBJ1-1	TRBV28	CASSLIAGFRVTEAFF